This section outlines one T cell receptor (beta chain) sequence together with its context. The entry originates in a study of cytomegalovirus exposure and HLA in healthy donors. The primer mix had 60 Vbeta and 13 Jbeta primers. Sequencing was performed with immunoSEQ multiplex PCR; in TCRdb, only in-frame clones are kept and a portion is missing. The data contain some 190,000 clones, approximately 80% of them seen just once; the ten biggest clones take up about 1.5%. This CDR3 is built from 16 residues. From germline, CDR1 is MGHRA and CDR2 YSYEKL. Trimming cost V 0 bases and J 4 bases; bases outside gene matches: 2.

The TCR originated in a man aged 18 to 29 in good health and CMV-seronegative. Sequencing input: PBMCs. This chain links TRBV4-1 with TRBJ2-3; TRBD2 agrees at 12 bases. Here the CDR3 DNA reads TGCGCCAGCAGCCAAGAACTAGCGGGAGGCGCAGATACGCAGTATTTT. This sequence encodes CASSQELAGGADTQYF.